This is a list of T cell receptor beta chains from one sample in a study of cytomegalovirus exposure and HLA in healthy donors. TCRdb's copy holds only in-frame clones and misses some; the assay was immunoSEQ multiplex PCR. The sample carries about 160,000 clones, less than 80% recorded once. Sequencing used PBMCs. Every receptor here comes from a man aged 35-49 years in good health and CMV-seronegative. Both conserved end residues are trimmed from each CDR3.

j_call v_call cdr3_length cdr3_aa
TRBJ2-1 TRBV5-6 10 ATSGSYNEQF
TRBJ2-7 TRBV25-1 12 ASRKPGEFYEQY
TRBJ1-3 TRBV5-4 12 ASSGLFSGNTIY
TRBJ2-7 TRBV20-1 9 SARDNREQY
TRBJ2-6 TRBV28 15 ASSLLGTPSGANVLT
TRBJ2-2 TRBV7-8 9 ASSLLGELF
TRBJ2-5 TRBV2 10 AGRGDQETQY
TRBJ2-7 TRBV4-1 13 ASSPAPSGSNEQY
TRBJ2-5 TRBV19 14 ASSIAPAGGPETQY
TRBJ2-7 TRBV6-1 14 ASSASPGTGGREQY
TRBJ1-1 TRBV19 12 ASSIREGETEAF
TRBJ2-2 TRBV10-1 13 ASSARDRVSGELF
TRBJ2-7 TRBV30 10 AWRMTGGEQY
TRBJ2-1 TRBV4-3 12 ASSQDPPAGGQF
TRBJ1-5 TRBV27 12 ASKKQGAYQPQH
TRBJ1-3 TRBV7-2 11 ASRRAPGSTIY
TRBJ2-5 TRBV4-2 15 ASSQEGQGLQQETQY
TRBJ2-1 TRBV19 14 ASTEGLARSVDEQF
- TRBV28 11 ASSLGRDYEQY
TRBJ2-7 TRBV7-9 12 ASSLGGRRNEQY
TRBJ2-2 TRBV7-9 13 ASSQLAGDTGELF
TRBJ1-2 TRBV19 13 ASGTTTRGAYGYT
TRBJ2-7 TRBV28 13 ASSPTGTNPNEQY
TRBJ1-1 TRBV28 12 ACSGTGGFTEAF
TRBJ2-7 TRBV29-1 11 SVAPGGSYEQY
TRBJ2-6 TRBV6-4 13 ASGTSGSGANVLT
TRBJ2-1 TRBV10-3 15 AITSNSAGGSYNEQF
TRBJ1-1 TRBV27 10 ASKSGHTEAF
TRBJ2-3 TRBV11-1 14 ASSLGLAGGTDTQY
TRBJ1-5 TRBV11-2 11 ASSRTGDQPQH
TRBJ2-3 TRBV7-9 13 ASSSGGPRTDTQY
TRBJ1-1 TRBV6-1 12 ASRPTGVNTEAF
TRBJ1-5 TRBV28 12 ASSTRQVNQPQH
TRBJ2-7 TRBV28 11 ASSLFRGFEQY
- TRBV7-2 13 ASSLAGGRYYEQY
TRBJ2-5 TRBV7-2 13 ASSLGLTNQETQY
TRBJ1-6 TRBV21-1 13 ASSKAEEANSPLH
TRBJ2-1 TRBV1 12 TRRPSGYVGEQF
TRBJ1-2 TRBV6-1 10 ASSVAGSGYT
TRBJ2-7 TRBV4-3 15 ASSQDWGGSATYEQY
- TRBV5-4 11 ASSLEGKYEQY
TRBJ2-7 TRBV4-3 13 ASSQESRGTYEQY
TRBJ2-7 TRBV6-5 13 ASRSYPGEVREQY
TRBJ1-3 TRBV6-5 13 ASRRGLSSGNTIY
TRBJ2-5 TRBV9 12 ASSVAASAETQY
TRBJ2-5 TRBV19 10 ASSRVQETQY
TRBJ2-1 TRBV28 16 ASSYPSDLRGSYNEQF
TRBJ2-1 TRBV11-3 11 ASSPSGGDEQF
TRBJ2-5 TRBV6-1 12 ASIHGQPQETQY
TRBJ2-3 TRBV6-1 13 ASSEPSGYTDTQY
TRBJ2-7 TRBV28 11 ASSPAGVWEQY
TRBJ1-4 TRBV4-2 12 ASSLGWGDEKLF